This T cell receptor (beta chain) appears in the sequencing data of a study of CD8+CD57+ T cells in acquired aplastic anemia. Study background: DNA recovered from sorted CD4+ and CD8+ cells had a mean of about 3 ug. Mean read depth for CD4+ cells from healthy donors was some 11 million.

To note about this clonotype: Its target is unknown.

Findings and limits, study-wide: Patients were compared with controls for CD8+ Simpson's diversity, and no significant difference emerged. Researchers report that fewer than 30 CD8+ CDR3 sequences appeared in both patients and controls.

The V and J ends lost 7 bases and 7 bases respectively, with 5 bases between them. The CDR3 has 10 amino acids. Germline CDR1 SNHLY, CDR2 FYNNEI. Investigators profiled TCR beta VDJ and CDR3 from genomic DNA template. MiXCR, applied by TCRdb to the reads, yields one record per CDR3 protein. The data hold about 81,000 distinct CDR3 sequences, with about half observed a single time. V and J are TRBV2 and TRBJ2-1; D not resolved. The TCR comes from a human donor in good health, serving as a control. What was sequenced was sorted CD4+, CD8+, or CD8+CD57+ T cells (not recorded which) from PBMCs. The CDR3 DNA is TGTGCCAGCACCGAGAATGAGCAGTTCTTC. Translation: CASTENEQFF.